The 13 T cell receptor beta chains below come from one sample, sequenced in a study of shared clonotypes between healthy human individuals (dated by TCRdb to 2020 to 2022). Library preparation was by the immunoSEQ multiplex PCR assay. The clones in this table, taken by TCRdb from immuneACCESS, are in-frame only. Not every clone is retained; where verified, under half of the shortfall comes from an unresolved V gene, and the cause of the rest is unknown. A total of more than 2,000,000 clones appear in this sample, 90% to 95% of them only once. The top ten constitute under 0.15% of the sample. Material: naive CD4+ T cells sorted from blood. Per the publication, the cell subset or site label means: CD45RA+ positively selected. The receptors were sampled from a man between 18 and 35 years old in good health.

The chain couples TRBV4-1 to TRBJ1-5, with D uncertain. The CDR3 extends over 14 amino acids. Germline loops: CDR1 MGHRA, CDR2 YSYEKL. The V end lost 0 bases, the J end lost 2 bases, and 5 bases lay between the germline ends. The DNA for the CDR3 is TGCGCCAGCAGCCAAGAAAAGGGCAATCAGCCCCAGCATTTT. Its protein product is CASSQEKGNQPQHF.

V is TRBV5-4 and J is TRBJ2-2, with D perhaps TRBD2 (5 bases). The germline V gene has CDR1 SGHNT and CDR2 YYREEE (reference sequence). The CDR3 covers 13 residues. Trimming removed 4 bases from V and 7 bases from J, with 11 bases in between. The CDR3 DNA reads TGTGCCAGCAGCCCGAGGGAGATCGGGGAGCTGTTTTTT. This translates into CASSPREIGELFF.

The chain carries TRBV5-8 and TRBJ2-5; perhaps TRBD1 as D (5 bases). In germline, CDR1 is SGHTS, CDR2 YDEGEE. This CDR3 spans 13 amino acids. The V gene lost 4 bases and the J gene lost 5 bases, with 12 bases spanning the gap. This CDR3 reads CASSPTYRETQYF. The DNA of the CDR3 is TGTGCCAGCAGCCCTACTTACAGGGAGACCCAGTACTTC.

CDR3 in DNA: TGTGCCAGCAGTGGGGTTTCTGAAGCTTTCTTT. This translates into CASSGVSEAFF. The chain uses TRBV7-9 and TRBJ1-1, with unresolved D. CDR3 length: 11 amino acids. Germline-derived CDR1 and CDR2 are SEHNR and FQNEAQ (reference sequence). Trimming cost V 6 bases and J 6 bases, with 8 bases left between them. Drawing the rest from reference TRBV7-9 and TRBJ1-1, the complete variable domain is DTGVSQNPRHKITKRGQNVTFRCDPISEHNRLYWYRQTLGQGPEFLTYFQNEAQLEKSRLLSDRFSAERPKGSFSTLEIQRTEQGDSAMYLCASSGVSEAFFGQGTRLTVV.

This chain links TRBV10-2 with TRBJ2-7; unclear D gene. Germline-derived CDR1 and CDR2 are WSHSY and SAAADI. V lost 2 bases, J lost 2 bases, and 7 bases lay in between. There are 13 residues in the CDR3. This chain's CDR3 is CASSERGPYEQYF. In DNA form, the CDR3 reads TGCGCCAGCAGTGAGCGCGGTCCCTACGAGCAGTACTTC.

The rearrangement links TRBV5-4 to TRBJ2-2; maybe TRBD1 (5 bases). Looked up from germline, CDR1 is SGHNT and CDR2 is YYREEE (reference sequence). This CDR3 has 18 amino acids. V lost 0 bases and J 1 base, leaving 16 bases between the germline ends. Here the CDR3 reads CASSLAGMPFRNTGELFF. DNA for the CDR3: TGTGCCAGCAGCTTGGCAGGGATGCCCTTTCGGAACACCGGGGAGCTGTTTTTT.

This chain links TRBV5-4 with TRBJ2-1, with a possible D match to TRBD2 (7 bases). The CDR3 has 12 residues. Germline V gene sequence: CDR1 SGHNT, CDR2 YYREEE (reference sequence). The V end lost 2 bases, the J end lost 13 bases, and 13 bases lay between the germline ends. The CDR3 bases are TGTGCCAGCAGCTTTGTCGGGGGGCCCCAGTTCTTC. Its protein product is CASSFVGGPQFF.

Comment on this clone: The same CDR3 arises from other DNA sequences in this sample as well. V and J are TRBV19 and TRBJ1-5; 8 bases are a match to TRBD1. This CDR3 comprises 14 residues. The V gene end was trimmed by 4 bases and the J gene end by 7 bases; junction bases not matched to a gene: 6. Per the germline V gene, CDR1 is LNHDA and CDR2 is SQIVND (reference sequence). For the CDR3, the DNA is TGTGCCAGTAGTACCGACAGGGGTAACCAGCCCCAGCATTTT. Protein: CASSTDRGNQPQHF.

V usage is TRBV5-1 and J usage is TRBJ2-1, with 10 nucleotides matching TRBD2. Trimming removed 5 bases from V and 9 bases from J; junction bases left unmatched: 5. Germline V lookup: CDR1 SGHRS, CDR2 YFSETQ. The CDR3 sequence is 13 residues long. CDR3 protein: CASSLAGEGEQFF. DNA for the CDR3: TGCGCCAGCAGTCTAGCGGGAGAAGGTGAGCAGTTCTTC.

The chain employs TRBV13 and TRBJ2-7; D perhaps matches TRBD2 (7 bases). Trimming pared 1 base from V and 5 bases from J, leaving 24 bases between. Germline CDR1 reads PRHDT; CDR2 reads FYEKMQ (reference sequence). This CDR3 is built from 18 residues. The CDR3 here is CASSLAGGLLAGEHEQYF. CDR3 bases: TGTGCCAGCAGCTTAGCGGGGGGCCTGCTCGCGGGGGAACACGAGCAGTACTTC. The entire variable domain, with the rest obtained from reference TRBV13 and TRBJ2-7, is as follows: AAGVIQSPRHLIKEKRETATLKCYPIPRHDTVYWYQQGPGQDPQFLISFYEKMQSDKGSIPDRFSAQQFSDYHSELNMSSLELGDSALYFCASSLAGGLLAGEHEQYFGPGTRLTVT.

V and J are TRBV29-1 and TRBJ1-3, with D perhaps matching TRBD1 (6 bases). The germline V gene has CDR1 SQVTM and CDR2 ANQGSEA. The CDR3 runs to 14 residues. V was clipped by 4 bases and J by 2 bases, with 12 bases between them. CDR3 nucleotides: TGCAGCGTTGGGGAGGGGGGAACTGGAAACACCATATATTTT. Protein: CSVGEGGTGNTIYF.

The V call is TRBV9, the J call TRBJ2-1; D unresolved. From germline, CDR1 is SGDLS and CDR2 YYNGEE. The CDR3 extends over 14 amino acids. V was pared by 1 base and J by 8 bases, with 13 bases between. Written as DNA, the CDR3 is TGTGCCAGCAGCGTAACCGGGCCCCGGGATGAGCAGTTCTTC. Translation gives CASSVTGPRDEQFF.

The chain is built from TRBV7-2 and TRBJ2-7; 8 bases fit TRBD2. Per the germline V gene, CDR1 is SGHTA and CDR2 is FQGNSA. V trimming: 5 bases; J trimming: 3 bases; junction bases outside the gene matches: 9. The CDR3 consists of 15 residues. DNA for the CDR3: TGTGCCAGCAGCCCCACGGCGGGAGGAAACTACGAGCAGTACTTC. It is translated as CASSPTAGGNYEQYF.